The source of this T cell receptor beta chain is a study of molecular identifiers for immune sequencing clone quantification. Whole-study context: Replicate runs used RNA from about 19,000 or 110,000 naive CD8 cells, which was split five ways into aliquots, and four of those aliquots were then sequenced. Study-level points and caveats: Barcode collisions between identical TCR molecules could shrink estimates of highly expanded clone sizes.

The sample holds many counts of this clonotype. The antigen remains undetermined. The CDR3 is 14 amino acids. The germline gives CDR1 SGHTA, CDR2 FQGNSA. Deletions cut 1 base from V and 4 bases from J, with 10 bases between. Naive CD8 sequencing libraries were generated from about 21,000 to 970,000 sorted cells, with 10%, 30% or 50% RNA as input. TCRdb redid the calling of the PCR reads with MiXCR, one entry per CDR3 protein. Here the sample spans around 480,000 distinct CDR3 sequences, over 20% being singletons. J is TRBJ2-5 and V is TRBV7-2; D ambiguous. The source of this sequence is a human donor in good health. Some libraries in this study had Jurkat cell RNA spiked in. The sequenced material came from naive CD8+ T cells from blood, with Jurkat cell RNA spiked in. Subset: FACS-sorted CD8+CD4-CCR7+CD45RA+ naive T cells. The CDR3 here is CASSLVGPRETQYF. The DNA of the CDR3 is TGTGCCAGCAGCTTAGTTGGACCTAGAGAGACCCAGTACTTC.